Reported below is one TCR beta chain. The target of this receptor is not known. No qualities accompany the bases; no much larger clone lies one base away. The data are from a study of shared clonotypes between healthy human individuals (dated by TCRdb to 2020 to 2022). At the level of the whole study: A couple of women and a few men aged 18 to 49 years were included in the cohort. To increase sequencing depth and limit assay-specific biases, different laboratories used diverse techniques to prepare libraries and sequence TCR repertoires. Per donor, leukapheresis produced somewhere between about 0.85 and 10 billion PBMCs. Per donor, three plates each were used for CD4 naive and CD4 memory, two for CD8 naive, and one for CD8 memory. The study deeply sequenced blood TCR repertoires of five healthy adults to estimate repertoire size and the extent of clonotype sharing between individuals. What the research found in general, with its limitations: Clonotypes shared by all four sorted-subset donors showed higher generation probabilities than non-shared clonotypes. Rarefaction of sorted-subset datasets indicated incomplete sequencing despite the large sequencing depth. Naive subsets generally had larger estimated clonotype richness than memory subsets did. The genetic and exposure-history diversity represented was limited by the small number of donors. Sampling was restricted to blood, and TCR repertoires in tissue are likely to differ from TCR repertoires in blood. Pairwise subsampling led to the expectation that sequencing depth would affect the degree of clonotype sharing among donors. Sharing across a few donors was observed for approximately 5% of naive CD4, about 3.2% of naive CD8, 2% to 2.5% of memory CD4, and roughly 0.4% of memory CD8 clonotypes.

Using the deep immunoSEQ assay, multiplex PCR amplified TCR CDR3 regions from genomic DNA. For each cell subset, the extracted genomic DNA was distributed evenly across all wells of several immunoSEQ 96-well plates, and each plate served as one replicate. For sorted subsets, each replicate PCR was loaded with 150 to 250 ng genomic DNA, equivalent to about 30,000 T cell genomes. Purified libraries were quantified with a Qubit 3.0 fluorometer, sized on a Bioanalyzer 2100, and re-quantified with the KAPA Library Quantification kit. Every immunoSEQ 96-well plate was sequenced on a dedicated single-read 150-cycle Illumina NextSeq 550 flow cell. On the authors' methods: Because the immunoSEQ output included only junctional sequences and no quality scores, the filtering could not be the same as the filtering used for full-length reads. To assign V/J genes and CDR3, sequences were annotated against IMGT germline references using PyIR, a Python wrapper for IgBLAST v1.9. Reads with weak V/J assignments (E-value above 1e-6), missing CDR3, stop codons, out-of-frame junctions, or ambiguous translated residues were removed. V3J clonotypes were defined as sequences sharing the same inferred V gene, J gene, and CDR3 amino acid sequence. Percentage overlap between repertoires was calculated by dividing the number of shared unique clonotypes by the size of the smaller repertoire. Three approaches were used to assess repertoire richness: RTK rarefaction, the Chao1 estimator, and Recon v2.1 estimates of unobserved clonotypes. Generation probabilities were computed with OLGA for all TCRbeta clonotypes obtained by the gDNA method from four donors. TCRdb carries this immuneACCESS record with in-frame sequences only. Its versions omit some clonotypes, under half of them owing to an unresolved V gene in the studies checked, with the rest unexplained. The V and J calls and clone size come from that table; D and trimming were worked out from the DNA. This sample is represented by over a million clones; about 98.5% of them were singletons. The ten largest clones represent approximately 0.4% of the sample.

The donors were healthy, HIV-negative adults who had no recently reported acute infections or vaccinations. Every donor was a Caucasian adult residing in Nashville, Tennessee, USA. Magnetic negative selection was used to enrich CD4+ T cells, after which naive cells were positively selected on CD45RA and the negative fraction became the memory subset. Blood was collected by leukapheresis, and PBMCs were isolated by Ficoll-Histopaque density gradient centrifugation and then cryopreserved in liquid nitrogen vapor phase. Purity and quantity of every magnetically sorted T cell population were checked by analytical flow cytometry. Genomic DNA was isolated from every sorted fraction and measured by UV absorbance on a Nanodrop 2000c. V loses 6 bases, J loses 8 bases, and the germline ends lie 11 bases apart. CDR1 SGHAT and CDR2 FQDESV were looked up in the germline V gene (reference sequence). Measured from the cysteine to the phenylalanine, the CDR3 is 11 residues long. Just the 33-base CDR3 DNA is kept, in frame starting at base 1.

This clonotype was sampled from a man younger than 45 in good health. The sequenced material came from naive CD4+ T cells sorted from blood. The sample's cell subset or site label, in plain terms: CD45RA+ positively selected. The sequence joins TRBV11-1 to TRBJ2-7; the D gene is possibly TRBD2, with 5 bases matching. The DNA is as follows: TGTGCCAGCAGGCGGACTTCAAAGCAGTACTTC. It translates as CASRRTSKQYF.